These 2 T cell receptor beta chains came from one sample sequenced in a study of blood T cells in healthy people across ages. Alongside a J-beta primer mix, a sample-barcoded 5' primer served in a second PCR lasting about 7 to 11 cycles. TCRdb called the 5' RACE reads again in MiXCR, with one record for every CDR3 protein. In the table there are 1.4 million to 1.5 million distinct CDR3 sequences, 42% of which are singletons. Sequenced material: blood. These receptors were collected from a woman aged 18-35 years in good health.

This clonotype has only a few counts. The J gene is TRBJ2-1, the V gene TRBV20-1; 10 positions agree with TRBD2. There are 13 residues in the CDR3. V lost 7 bases, J lost 6 bases, and 6 bases stayed unmatched. CDR1 is DFQATT, CDR2 SNEGSKA, per germline (reference sequence). The CDR3 loop is CSGLLAGVNEQFF. CDR3 bases: TGCAGTGGGCTCCTAGCGGGGGTCAATGAGCAGTTCTTC.

The gene calls are TRBV20-1 and TRBJ1-3; D is unresolved. The length of the CDR3 is 15 residues. The V end lost 0 bases, the J end lost 1 base, and 10 bases lay between the germline ends. The germline V gene encodes CDR1 DFQATT and CDR2 SNEGSKA (reference sequence). The CDR3 sequence is CSARDMTKSGNTIYF. DNA of the CDR3: TGCAGTGCTAGAGATATGACCAAGTCTGGAAACACCATATATTTT.